This TCR beta chain was obtained from a study of blood T cell repertoires in COVID-19. Background on the study: There were acute and convalescent COVID-19 samples, and they came from the United States, Italy and Spain.

In the source study's methods: The authors estimated nucleated cell counts from reference gene primer amplification. The assay was immunoSEQ multiplex PCR, and TCRdb's table has in-frame clones only and misses some. The V and J calls and the clone size are those of that table, but D and trimming were determined from the DNA. This sample has approximately 220,000 clones, with about four fifths found just once. V gave up 2 bases and J gave up 4 bases; unmatched junction bases: 1. Germline CDR1 is SNHLY and CDR2 is FYNNEI. CDR3 length equals 13 residues. The study drew participants aged roughly 18 to 89 years from 20 to 30 US areas. The study recruited exposed participants who had met a COVID-19 case within 2 weeks before entry.

The receptor's source is a woman between 45 and 65 years old who had been exposed to COVID-19. Sequenced input: PBMCs or T cells enriched from blood (not recorded which). This sequence joins TRBV2 and TRBJ1-1; TRBD1 matches 7 bases. The CDR3 reads CASSEQGVTEAFF. CDR3 sequence (DNA): TGTGCCAGCAGTGAACAGGGGGTCACTGAAGCTTTCTTT.